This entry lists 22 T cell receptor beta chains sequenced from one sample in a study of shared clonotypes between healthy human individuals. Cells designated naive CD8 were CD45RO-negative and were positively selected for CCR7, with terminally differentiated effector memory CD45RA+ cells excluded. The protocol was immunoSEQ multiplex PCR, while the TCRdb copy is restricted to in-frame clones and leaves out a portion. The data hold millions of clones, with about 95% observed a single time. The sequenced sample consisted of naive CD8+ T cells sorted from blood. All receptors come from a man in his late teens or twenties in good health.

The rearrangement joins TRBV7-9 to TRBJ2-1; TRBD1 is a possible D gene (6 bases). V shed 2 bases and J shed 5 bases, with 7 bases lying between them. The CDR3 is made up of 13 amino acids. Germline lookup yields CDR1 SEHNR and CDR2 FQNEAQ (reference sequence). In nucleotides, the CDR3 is TGTGCCAGCAGCTTACGACAGGACAATGAGCAGTTCTTC. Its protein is CASSLRQDNEQFF. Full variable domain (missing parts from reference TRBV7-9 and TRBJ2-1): DTGVSQNPRHKITKRGQNVTFRCDPISEHNRLYWYRQTLGQGPEFLTYFQNEAQLEKSRLLSDRFSAERPKGSFSTLEIQRTEQGDSAMYLCASSLRQDNEQFFGPGTRLTVL.

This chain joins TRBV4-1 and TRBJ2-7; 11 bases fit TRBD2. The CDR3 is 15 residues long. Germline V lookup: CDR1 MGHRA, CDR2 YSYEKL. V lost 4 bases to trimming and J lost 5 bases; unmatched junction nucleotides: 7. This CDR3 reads CASSLLLAGDDEQYF. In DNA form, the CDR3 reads TGCGCCAGCAGCCTCCTACTAGCGGGAGACGACGAGCAGTACTTC.

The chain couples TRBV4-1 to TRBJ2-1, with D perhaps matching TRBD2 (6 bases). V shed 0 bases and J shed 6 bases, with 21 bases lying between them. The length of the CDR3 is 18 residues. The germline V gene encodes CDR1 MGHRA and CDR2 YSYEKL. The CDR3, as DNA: TGCGCCAGCAGCCAAGATCAACCGGGAGACGTCTCGTCCAATGAGCAGTTCTTC. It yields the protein CASSQDQPGDVSSNEQFF.

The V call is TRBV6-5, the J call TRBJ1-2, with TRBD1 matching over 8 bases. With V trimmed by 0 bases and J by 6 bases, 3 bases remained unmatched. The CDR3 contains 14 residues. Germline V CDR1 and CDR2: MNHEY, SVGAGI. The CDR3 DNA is TGTGCCAGCAGTTACTCGCAGGGGGCGGATGGCTACACCTTC. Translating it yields CASSYSQGADGYTF.

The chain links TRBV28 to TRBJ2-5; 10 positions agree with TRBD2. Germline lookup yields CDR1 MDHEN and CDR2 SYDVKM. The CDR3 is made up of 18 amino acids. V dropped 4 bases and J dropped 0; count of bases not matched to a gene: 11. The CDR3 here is CASSSQPSSGSNQETQYF. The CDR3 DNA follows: TGTGCCAGCAGTTCGCAGCCCTCTAGCGGGAGTAACCAAGAGACCCAGTACTTC.

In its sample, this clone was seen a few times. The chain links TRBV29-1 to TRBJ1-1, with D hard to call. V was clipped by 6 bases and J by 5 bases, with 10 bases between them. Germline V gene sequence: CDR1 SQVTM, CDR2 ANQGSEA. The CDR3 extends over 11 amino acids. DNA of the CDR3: TGCAGCGTCGAGCTCAGGACTGAAGCTTTCTTT. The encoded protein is CSVELRTEAFF.

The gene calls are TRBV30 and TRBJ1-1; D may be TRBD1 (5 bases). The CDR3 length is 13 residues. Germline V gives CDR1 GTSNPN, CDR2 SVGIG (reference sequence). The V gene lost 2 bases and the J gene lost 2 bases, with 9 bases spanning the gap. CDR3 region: CAWSYTGNTEAFF. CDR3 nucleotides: TGTGCCTGGAGTTATACAGGAAACACTGAAGCTTTCTTT.

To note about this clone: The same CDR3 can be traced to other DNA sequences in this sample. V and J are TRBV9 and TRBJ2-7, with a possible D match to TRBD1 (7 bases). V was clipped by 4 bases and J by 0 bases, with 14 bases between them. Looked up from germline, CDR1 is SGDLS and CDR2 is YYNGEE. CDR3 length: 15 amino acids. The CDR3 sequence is CASSPSGGLSYEQYF. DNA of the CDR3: TGTGCCAGCAGCCCATCAGGGGGGCTCTCCTACGAGCAGTACTTC.

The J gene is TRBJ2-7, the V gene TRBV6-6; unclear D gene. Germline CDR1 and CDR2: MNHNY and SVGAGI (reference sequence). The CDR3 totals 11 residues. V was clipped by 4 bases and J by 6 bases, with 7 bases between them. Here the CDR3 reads CASSLGLEQYF. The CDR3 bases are TGTGCCAGCAGTTTGGGCCTCGAGCAGTACTTC.

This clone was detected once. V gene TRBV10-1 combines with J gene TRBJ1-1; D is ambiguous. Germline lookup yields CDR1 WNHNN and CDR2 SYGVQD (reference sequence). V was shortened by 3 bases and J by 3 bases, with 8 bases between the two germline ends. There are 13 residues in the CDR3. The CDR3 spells CASSEQGDTEAFF. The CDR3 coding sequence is TGCGCCAGCAGTGAACAAGGCGACACTGAAGCTTTCTTT.

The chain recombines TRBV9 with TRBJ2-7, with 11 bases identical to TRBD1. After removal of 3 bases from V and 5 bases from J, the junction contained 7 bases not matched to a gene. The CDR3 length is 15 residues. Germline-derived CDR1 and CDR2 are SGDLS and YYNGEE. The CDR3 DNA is TGTGCCAGCAGCGAAGGACAGGGGGCGAGGAACGAGCAGTACTTC. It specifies CASSEGQGARNEQYF.

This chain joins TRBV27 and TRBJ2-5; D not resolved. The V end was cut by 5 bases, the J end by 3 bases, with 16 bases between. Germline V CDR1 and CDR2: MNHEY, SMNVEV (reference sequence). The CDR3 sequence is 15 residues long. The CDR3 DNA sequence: TGTGCCAGCAGTCAAACGGACGGCCGGGAAGAGACCCAGTACTTC. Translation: CASSQTDGREETQYF.

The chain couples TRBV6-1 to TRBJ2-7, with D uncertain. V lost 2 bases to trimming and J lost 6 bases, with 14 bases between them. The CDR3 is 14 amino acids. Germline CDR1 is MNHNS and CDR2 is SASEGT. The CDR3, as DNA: TGTGCCAGCAGTGAAATCATAGTTGGTGGCGAGCAGTACTTC. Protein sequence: CASSEIIVGGEQYF.

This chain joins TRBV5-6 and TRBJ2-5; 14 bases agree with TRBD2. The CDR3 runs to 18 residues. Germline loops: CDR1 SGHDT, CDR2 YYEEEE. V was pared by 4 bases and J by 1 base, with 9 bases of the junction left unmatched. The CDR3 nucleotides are TGTGCCAGCAGCCGCCGGACTAGCGGGGGGCCACTCCAAGAGACCCAGTACTTC. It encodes CASSRRTSGGPLQETQYF.

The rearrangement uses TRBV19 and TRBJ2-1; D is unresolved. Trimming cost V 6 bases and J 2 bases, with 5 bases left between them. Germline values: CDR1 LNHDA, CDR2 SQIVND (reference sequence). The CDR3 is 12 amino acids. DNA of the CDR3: TGTGCCAGTAGGGACCCCTACAATGAGCAGTTCTTC. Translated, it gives CASRDPYNEQFF.

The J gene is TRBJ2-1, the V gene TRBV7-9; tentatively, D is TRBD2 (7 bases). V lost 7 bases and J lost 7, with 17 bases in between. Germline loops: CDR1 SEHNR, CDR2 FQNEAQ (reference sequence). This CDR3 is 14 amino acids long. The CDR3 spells CASTQKGGGNEQFF. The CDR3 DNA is TGTGCCAGCACCCAAAAGGGGGGAGGGAATGAGCAGTTCTTC.

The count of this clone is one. The CDR3 region has the DNA TGCGCCAGCAGCCCCGAAGGGGGTGTGGATACGCAGTATTTT. Translation: CASSPEGGVDTQYF. V and J are TRBV5-1 and TRBJ2-3; TRBD1 is a possible D gene (6 bases). CDR1 and CDR2 (germline): SGHRS, YFSETQ. This CDR3 region has 14 residues. Trimming cost V 4 bases and J 6 bases, with 15 bases left between them.

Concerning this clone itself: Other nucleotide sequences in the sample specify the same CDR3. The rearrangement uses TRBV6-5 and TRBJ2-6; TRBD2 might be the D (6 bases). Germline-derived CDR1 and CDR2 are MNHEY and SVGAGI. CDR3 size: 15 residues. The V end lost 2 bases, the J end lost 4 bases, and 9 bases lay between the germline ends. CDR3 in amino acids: CASSYGGTGANVLTF. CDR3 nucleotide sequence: TGTGCCAGCAGTTACGGGGGGACCGGGGCCAACGTCCTGACTTTC.

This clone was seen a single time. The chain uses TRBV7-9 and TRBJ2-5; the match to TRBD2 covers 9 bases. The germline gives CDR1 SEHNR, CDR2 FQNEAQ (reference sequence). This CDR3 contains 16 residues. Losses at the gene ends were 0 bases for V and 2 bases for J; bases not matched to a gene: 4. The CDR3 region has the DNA TGTGCCAGCAGCTTAGCTCCGCGGGAGGGACAAGAGACCCAGTACTTC. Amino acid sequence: CASSLAPREGQETQYF. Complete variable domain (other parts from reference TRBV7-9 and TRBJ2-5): DTGVSQNPRHKITKRGQNVTFRCDPISEHNRLYWYRQTLGQGPEFLTYFQNEAQLEKSRLLSDRFSAERPKGSFSTLEIQRTEQGDSAMYLCASSLAPREGQETQYFGPGTRLLVL.

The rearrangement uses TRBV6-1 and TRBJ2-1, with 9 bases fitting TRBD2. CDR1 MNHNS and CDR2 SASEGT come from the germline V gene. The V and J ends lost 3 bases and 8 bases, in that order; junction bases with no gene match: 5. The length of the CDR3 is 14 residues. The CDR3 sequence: CASSDSGSRDEQFF. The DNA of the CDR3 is TGTGCCAGCAGTGATAGCGGGAGTCGAGATGAGCAGTTCTTC.

This CDR3 is CASTVDRVRNNQPQHF. CDR3 DNA: TGTGCCAGCACCGTAGACAGGGTAAGAAACAATCAGCCCCAGCATTTT. This sequence joins TRBV7-9 and TRBJ1-5; 7 nucleotides agree with TRBD1. The CDR3 length is 16 residues. J gave up 3 bases and V 7 bases, and 12 bases lay outside the gene matches. Germline values: CDR1 SEHNR, CDR2 FQNEAQ (reference sequence).

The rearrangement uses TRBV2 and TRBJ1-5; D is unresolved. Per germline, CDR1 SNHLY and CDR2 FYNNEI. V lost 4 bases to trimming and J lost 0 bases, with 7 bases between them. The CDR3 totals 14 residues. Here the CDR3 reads CASSGHPSNQPQHF. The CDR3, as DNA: TGTGCCAGCAGTGGGCATCCTAGCAATCAGCCCCAGCATTTT.